Given below is one T cell receptor (beta chain) in context. What it binds is not known. This record comes from a study of blood T cells in healthy people across ages. Regarding the study as a whole: There was no known CMV status for donors, so expanded clonotype changes were possibly confounded. In older individuals, TCR beta diversity per million T cells was lower, falling roughly linearly with age.

The second PCR ran about 6 to 11 cycles with a sample-barcoded 5' primer and J-beta primers. TCRdb analysed the 5' RACE reads with MiXCR anew, one entry per CDR3 protein. The repertoire holds about 940,000 distinct CDR3 sequences, with 48% as singletons. Deletions cut 4 bases from V and 6 bases from J, with 13 bases between. Germline CDR1 and CDR2: MNHNS and SASEGT. There are 14 residues in the CDR3. Per sample, at least 6 micrograms of total RNA were extracted. The source of this sequence is a man aged 30 to 45 in good health. The V gene is TRBV6-1, the J gene TRBJ2-1; possibly TRBD1 for D (6 bases). Sequenced sample: blood. CDR3 region: CASSATGYRNEQFF. The CDR3 DNA follows: TGTGCCAGCAGTGCCACAGGGTACCGCAATGAGCAGTTCTTC.